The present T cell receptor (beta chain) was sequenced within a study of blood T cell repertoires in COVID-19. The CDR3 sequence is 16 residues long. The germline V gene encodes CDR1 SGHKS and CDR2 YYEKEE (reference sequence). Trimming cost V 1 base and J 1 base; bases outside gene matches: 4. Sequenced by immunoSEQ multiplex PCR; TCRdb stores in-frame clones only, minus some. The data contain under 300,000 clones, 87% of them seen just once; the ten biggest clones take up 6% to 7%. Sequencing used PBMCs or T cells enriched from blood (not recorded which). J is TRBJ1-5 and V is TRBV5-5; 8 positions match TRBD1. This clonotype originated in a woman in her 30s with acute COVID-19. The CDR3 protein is CASSLFTGGSNQPQHF. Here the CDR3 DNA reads TGTGCCAGCAGCTTGTTCACAGGGGGGAGCAATCAGCCCCAGCATTTT.